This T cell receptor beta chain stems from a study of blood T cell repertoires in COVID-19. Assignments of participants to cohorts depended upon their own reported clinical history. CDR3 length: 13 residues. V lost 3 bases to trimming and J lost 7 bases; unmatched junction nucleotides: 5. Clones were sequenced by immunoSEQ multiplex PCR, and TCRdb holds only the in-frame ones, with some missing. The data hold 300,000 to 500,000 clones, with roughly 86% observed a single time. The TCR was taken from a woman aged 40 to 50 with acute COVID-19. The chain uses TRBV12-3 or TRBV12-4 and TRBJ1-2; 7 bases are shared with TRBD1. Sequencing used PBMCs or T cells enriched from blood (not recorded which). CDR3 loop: CASSFETGFGYTF. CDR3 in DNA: TGTGCCAGCAGTTTTGAGACAGGGTTTGGCTACACCTTC.